This T cell receptor (beta chain) is drawn from a study of T-cell reconstitution after alpha-beta-depleted transplantation in children. It was with unique molecular identifiers that the TCRbeta library was prepared. TCRdb fed the PCR reads into MiXCR, producing one record per CDR3 protein. This sample carries 500,000 to 600,000 distinct CDR3 sequences, around 17% of them seen once, and the ten largest clones take roughly 3.3%. This CDR3 is built from 14 residues. The germline V and J ends were trimmed by 7 bases and 6 bases, with 15 bases remaining between them. Germline V lookup: CDR1 MGHDK, CDR2 SYGVNS.

The V and J genes are TRBV25-1 and TRBJ2-2; possibly TRBD1 for D (6 bases). The receptor comes from a human donor who donated a stem cell graft to a child with acute lymphoblastic leukemia. This specimen was PBMCs from the stem cell graft donor, taken from the stem cell graft. The CDR3 here is CASTYDRTAGELFF. DNA for the CDR3: TGTGCCAGCACGTATGACAGGACCGCCGGGGAGCTGTTTTTT.